This TCR beta chain originates from a study of identical twins. General study results and limits: In beta out-of-frame sequences, the excess sharing between twins was weaker.

Only a few counts were recorded for this clonotype. Antigen specificity is unknown. Each CDR3 protein is one row after TCRdb ran MiXCR on the 5' RACE reads. Of 460,000 or so distinct CDR3 sequences listed, 14% were seen once; the top ten hold around 0.57%. V gave up 6 bases and J gave up 4 bases; unmatched junction bases: 4. The CDR3 consists of 14 residues. The germline gives CDR1 ENHRY, CDR2 SYGVKD. The same data also went into a second study, on yellow fever vaccine responses in identical twins.

Material for sequencing was CD4+ T cells sorted from blood. The rearrangement joins TRBV10-3 to TRBJ2-3, with TRBD2 identical over 10 bases. The sequence derives from a woman aged 18-29 years in good health. The CDR3 DNA sequence: TGTGCCATCAGGCCCGGACTAGCGGCAGATACGCAGTATTTT. Its translation: CAIRPGLAADTQYF.